A selection of T cell receptor beta chains follows, all from one sample in a study of blood T cell repertoires in COVID-19. Clones were read by immunoSEQ multiplex PCR, and TCRdb kept only the in-frame ones, dropping some. The sample lists around 190,000 clones, roughly 80% occurring once. Sequencing was carried out using peripheral blood. The source is a human donor in a cohort sampled during active COVID-19. Each CDR3 is given with its conserved first and last residue. D genes are given only for firm matches. Expanded clones get a size class; other rows say once, few or many, or leave the size out.

j_call	v_call	clone_size	d_call	cdr3_nt	cdr3_aa
TRBJ1-2	TRBV13	-	-	TGTGCCAGCAGCTTAGGCCAGGGGATGGTATACTATGGCTACACCTTC	CASSLGQGMVYYGYTF
TRBJ2-7	TRBV27	-	-	TGTGCCAGCAGTTGGGCTACTAGCTCCTACGAGCAGTACTTC	CASSWATSSYEQYF
TRBJ1-5	TRBV6-5	-	TRBD1	TGTGCCAGCAGTTTACAGGGGAAGGGTCAGCCCCAGCATTTT	CASSLQGKGQPQHF
TRBJ2-7	TRBV24-1	-	-	TGTGCCACCAGTGATGGGGCAGACTACGAGCAGTACTTC	CATSDGADYEQYF
TRBJ1-1	TRBV7-8	-	TRBD1	TGTGCCAGCAGCTTATTGGACAGGGAAACTGAAGCTTTCTTT	CASSLLDRETEAFF
TRBJ2-7	TRBV29-1	-	-	TGCAGCGTGACCAACAGGGGAGGCTCCTACGAGCAGTACTTC	CSVTNRGGSYEQYF
TRBJ2-3	TRBV28	-	-	TGTGCCAGCAGTTTAGGGGCAGGGGGCACAGATACGCAGTATTTT	CASSLGAGGTDTQYF
TRBJ1-6	TRBV10-2	-	TRBD1	TGCGCCAGCAGCGAGGGGGACAGGGTCGGATCACCCCTCCACTTT	CASSEGDRVGSPLHF
TRBJ1-1	TRBV7-9	-	-	TGTGCCAGCAGCTTCCAAAGGGGGAAGGAAGCTTTCTTT	CASSFQRGKEAFF
TRBJ2-6	TRBV7-2	-	-	TGTGCCAGCAGCTTAGGCGGAGGGGGCGTTGGGGCCAACGTCCTGACTTTC	CASSLGGGGVGANVLTF
TRBJ2-7	TRBV10-1	few	-	TGCGCCAGCAGTGACGAGTCCGAGCAGTACTTC	CASSDESEQYF
TRBJ1-5	TRBV7-8	-	TRBD1	TGTGCCAGCAGCTTACAGGGGGATGTTCAGCCCCAGCATTTT	CASSLQGDVQPQHF
TRBJ1-5	TRBV7-3	-	TRBD1	TGTGCCAGCAGTTTACAGGGGAATCAGCCCCAGCATTTT	CASSLQGNQPQHF
TRBJ1-4	TRBV19	-	-	TGTGCCAGTAGTATTGGGCAGGGAAAGGAAAAACTGTTTTTT	CASSIGQGKEKLFF
TRBJ2-7	TRBV2	-	TRBD2	TGTGCCAGCAGTGAAACGGGGTCTAGCGGGCTTTACGAGCAGTACTTC	CASSETGSSGLYEQYF
TRBJ2-2	TRBV19	-	-	TGTGCCAGTAGTATCGGAGGGCCGCAGAACACCGGGGAGCTGTTTTTT	CASSIGGPQNTGELFF
TRBJ2-1	TRBV5-4	-	-	TGTGCCAGCAGCTTCGAGTCGACGGGGGATGAGCAGTTCTTC	CASSFESTGDEQFF
TRBJ1-1	TRBV9	-	-	TGTGCCAGCAGCCGACAGGAGACGACAGCGAACACTGAAGCTTTCTTT	CASSRQETTANTEAFF
TRBJ2-1	TRBV4-2	-	TRBD2	TGTGCCAGCAGCCAAGTGGCGGGGGGGGACAATGAGCAGTTCTTC	CASSQVAGGDNEQFF
TRBJ1-6	TRBV10-2	-	TRBD1	TGCGCCAGCAGGGGGACAGGGGGAGAACATTCACCCCTCCACTTT	CASRGTGGEHSPLHF
TRBJ1-1	TRBV14	-	-	TGTGCCAGCAGCCAACTGATAGGGGCGGTCACTGAAGCTTTCTTT	CASSQLIGAVTEAFF
TRBJ1-4	TRBV28	-	TRBD1	TGTGCCAGCAATACTCAAAACAGGGGGCGGGGGAGTGAAAAACTGTTTTTT	CASNTQNRGRGSEKLFF
TRBJ1-2	TRBV27	once	-	TGTGCCAGCAGTTTGGATGCTCGGGGTAACTATGGCTACACCTTC	CASSLDARGNYGYTF
TRBJ2-7	TRBV19	-	-	TGTGCCAGTAGTAGGGGGGGCGGGGCCTCCTACGAGCAGTACTTC	CASSRGGGASYEQYF
TRBJ1-5	TRBV27	-	-	TGTGCCAGCAGTCTACAGGGAGGCAATCAGCCCCAGCATTTT	CASSLQGGNQPQHF
TRBJ1-4	TRBV6-2/TRBV6-3	-	-	TGTGCCAGCAGTCGTACAGGACGGAATGAAAAACTGTTTTTT	CASSRTGRNEKLFF
TRBJ1-2	TRBV11-2	-	-	TGTGCCAGCAGCTTTCCCGACAGGTACTATGGCTACACCTTC	CASSFPDRYYGYTF
TRBJ2-5	TRBV5-1	-	-	TGCGCCAGCAGCTTGGTACTAGCTGCCCAAGAGACCCAGTACTTC	CASSLVLAAQETQYF
TRBJ2-1	TRBV7-3	-	TRBD1	TGTGCCAGCAGCTTAACGCCGACAGGGGGCCATGAGCAGTTCTTC	CASSLTPTGGHEQFF